The present TCR beta chain was sequenced within a study of T-cell reconstitution after alpha-beta-depleted transplantation in children. Construction of the TCRbeta library involved unique molecular identifiers. TCRdb re-derived calls from the PCR reads in MiXCR, one entry per CDR3 protein. The data contain around 480,000 distinct CDR3 sequences, approximately 32% of them singletons. This clonotype was seen more than once but under ten times. Trimming removed 3 bases from V and 3 bases from J, with 17 bases in between. The CDR3 runs 16 residues. Germline lookup yields CDR1 SGDLS and CDR2 YYNGEE. The chain combines TRBV9 with TRBJ2-3, with D possibly being TRBD2 (5 bases). The sequence was collected from a human donor who donated a stem cell graft to a child with aplastic anemia. The sequences come from PBMCs from the stem cell graft donor, collected from the stem cell graft. Written as DNA, the CDR3 is TGTGCCAGCAGCGGGATCGGTCTTAGAGGGACAGATACGCAGTATTTT. It translates to CASSGIGLRGTDTQYF.